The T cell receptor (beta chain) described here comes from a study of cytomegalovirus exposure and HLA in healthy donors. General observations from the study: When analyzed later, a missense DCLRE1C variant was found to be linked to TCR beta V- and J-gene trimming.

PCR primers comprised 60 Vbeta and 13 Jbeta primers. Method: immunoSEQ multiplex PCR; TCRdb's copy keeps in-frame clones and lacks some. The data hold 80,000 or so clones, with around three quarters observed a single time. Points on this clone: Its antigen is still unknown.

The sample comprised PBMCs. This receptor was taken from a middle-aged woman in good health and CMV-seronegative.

Here the CDR3 DNA reads TGTGCCAGTAGTGGCGCCGGGGAGACCCAGTACTTC. It yields the protein CASSGAGETQYF. This chain links TRBV19 with TRBJ2-5; D gene unclear. V was pared by 5 bases and J by 5 bases, with 9 bases between. The CDR3 length is 12 residues. Germline CDR1 is LNHDA and CDR2 is SQIVND (reference sequence). The full variable domain, with the rest looked up from reference TRBV19 and TRBJ2-5, is DGGITQSPKYLFRKEGQNVTLSCEQNLNHDAMYWYRQDPGQGLRLIYYSQIVNDFQKGDIAEGYSVSREKKESFPLTVTSAQKNPTAFYLCASSGAGETQYFGPGTRLLVL.